The T cell receptor beta chain under discussion was sequenced for a study of CD8 T cells in ankylosing spondylitis. Findings and caveats of the study: Reports say disease-linked clones showed up significantly more in matched ankylosing spondylitis synovial fluid. Some of the motif variants had earlier been found in reactive arthritis patients' fluid and blood.

Using quantitative 5'-RACE with molecular barcodes, the authors made TCR beta libraries. One entry per CDR3 protein results from TCRdb running MiXCR on the 5' RACE reads. Of roughly 250,000 distinct CDR3 sequences detected, roughly 8.6% appear once; the ten largest clones hold 6.8%. The CDR3 consists of 14 residues. Per the germline V gene, CDR1 is SGHRS and CDR2 is YFSETQ. V gave up 4 bases and J gave up 10 bases, with 20 bases separating them. This clonotype was detected many times. Antigen: not known. V is TRBV5-1 and J is TRBJ1-1, with D perhaps TRBD1 (6 bases). Sequenced: blood, either unsorted or a sorted T cell fraction (not recorded which). This TCR derives from a male donor with ankylosing spondylitis or in good health (not recorded which). The CDR3 reads CASSLNRDPGGAFF. The CDR3 DNA reads TGCGCCAGCAGCCTTAACAGGGACCCTGGTGGAGCTTTCTTT.